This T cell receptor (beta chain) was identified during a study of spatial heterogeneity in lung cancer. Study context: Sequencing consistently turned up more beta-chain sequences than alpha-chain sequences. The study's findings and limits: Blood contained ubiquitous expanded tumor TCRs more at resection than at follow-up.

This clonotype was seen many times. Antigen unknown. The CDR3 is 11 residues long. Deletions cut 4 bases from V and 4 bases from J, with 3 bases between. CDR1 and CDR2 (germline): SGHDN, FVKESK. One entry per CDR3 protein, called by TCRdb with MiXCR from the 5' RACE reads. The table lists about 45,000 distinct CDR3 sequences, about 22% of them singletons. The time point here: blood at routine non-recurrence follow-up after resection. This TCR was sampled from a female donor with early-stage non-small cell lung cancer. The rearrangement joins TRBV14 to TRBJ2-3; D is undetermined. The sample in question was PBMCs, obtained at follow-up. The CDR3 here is CASSLADTQYF. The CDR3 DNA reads TGTGCCAGCAGCCTAGCAGATACGCAGTATTTT.